This entry lists 30 T cell receptor beta chains sequenced from one sample in a study of T-cell reconstitution after alpha-beta-depleted transplantation in children. Preparation of the TCRbeta library used unique molecular identifiers. TCRdb re-called the PCR reads with MiXCR, one entry per CDR3 protein. The sample contains about 400,000 distinct CDR3 sequences, about a fifth of which appear only once. The specimen comprised PBMCs from the stem cell graft donor, sampled from the stem cell graft. These receptors originate from a human donor who donated a stem cell graft to a child with acute myeloid leukemia.

V is TRBV3-1 and J is TRBJ2-3; D is possibly TRBD2 (6 bases). This CDR3 comprises 16 residues. Germline V gene data show CDR1 as LGHDT and CDR2 as YNNKEL (reference sequence). The V and J ends lost 0 bases and 4 bases respectively, with 14 bases between them. DNA of the CDR3: TGTGCCAGCAGCCAAGATCACGGTAGCGGCGCAGATACGCAGTATTTT. This translates into CASSQDHGSGADTQYF.

This sequence joins TRBV7-6 and TRBJ2-1, with D perhaps TRBD2 (6 bases). Per germline, CDR1 SGHVS and CDR2 FNYEAQ. The germline V and J ends were trimmed by 2 bases and 5 bases, with 13 bases remaining between them. CDR3 length equals 15 residues. As DNA, the CDR3 is TGTGCCAGCAGCTTACGGGGGACGAAGGACAATGAGCAGTTCTTC. It encodes CASSLRGTKDNEQFF.

This chain uses TRBV28 with TRBJ2-7; D not resolved. From germline, CDR1 is MDHEN and CDR2 SYDVKM. This CDR3 spans 15 amino acids. Trimming left V 3 bases short and J 3 bases short, with 15 bases between. The CDR3 bases are TGTGCCAGCAGTTTTCGTGGCCAGACCTTCTACGAGCAGTACTTC. Translating gives CASSFRGQTFYEQYF. Supplemented by reference TRBV28 and TRBJ2-7, the full variable domain reads DVKVTQSSRYLVKRTGEKVFLECVQDMDHENMFWYRQDPGLGLRLIYFSYDVKMKEKGDIPEGYSVSREKKERFSLILESASTNQTSMYLCASSFRGQTFYEQYFGPGTRLTVT.

This clonotype was picked up a small number of times. J is TRBJ2-1 and V is TRBV12-3 or TRBV12-4; D is possibly TRBD1 (6 bases). The CDR3 is 15 amino acids. The V end lost 6 bases, the J end lost 2 bases, and 14 bases lay between the germline ends. The CDR3 here is CASSRTGSPYNEQFF. CDR3 sequence (DNA): TGTGCCAGCAGCCGTACAGGGTCGCCCTACAATGAGCAGTTCTTC.

This sequence joins TRBV20-1 and TRBJ1-2; D uncertain. The CDR3 extends over 15 amino acids. V lost 0 bases, J lost 2 bases, and 13 bases lay in between. Germline loops: CDR1 DFQATT, CDR2 SNEGSKA (reference sequence). The CDR3: CSARDATEPNYGYTF. CDR3 coding DNA: TGCAGTGCTAGAGACGCAACAGAGCCAAACTATGGCTACACCTTC.

This clonotype was observed many times. V and J are TRBV6-2 or TRBV6-3 and TRBJ1-5; TRBD1 aligns across 7 bases. V shed 6 bases and J 7 bases; nucleotides not matched to a gene: 15. This CDR3 is 16 amino acids long. The germline V gene encodes CDR1 MNHEY and CDR2 SVGEGT. This CDR3 is CASSDSRQGRWQPQHF. The CDR3 DNA is TGTGCCAGCAGCGATTCAAGACAGGGTAGGTGGCAGCCCCAGCATTTT.

The V and J genes are TRBV12-3 or TRBV12-4 and TRBJ2-2; 8 nucleotides agree with TRBD2. This CDR3 comprises 19 residues. The V segment lost 6 bases and the J segment 0 bases; nucleotides outside the gene matches: 15. In nucleotides, the CDR3 is TGTGCCAGCAGCCCCCTTGGGTTAGCGGGAATCGCGAACACCGGGGAGCTGTTTTTT. Its protein product is CASSPLGLAGIANTGELFF.

V is TRBV5-1 and J is TRBJ2-7, with 9 bases fitting TRBD2. The CDR3 loop spans 18 amino acids. V was clipped by 3 bases and J by 1 base; unmatched bases: 14. CDR1 and CDR2 from the germline V gene are SGHRS and YFSETQ. The CDR3: CASSSMNPGTSTSYEQYF. DNA of the CDR3: TGCGCCAGCAGCTCCATGAACCCCGGGACTAGCACGTCCTACGAGCAGTACTTC.

V and J are TRBV9 and TRBJ2-2, with D possibly TRBD1 on 6 matching bases. The CDR3 totals 16 residues. CDR1 is SGDLS and CDR2 is YYNGEE in the germline V gene. Trimming removed 2 bases from V and 4 bases from J, with 15 bases in between. The CDR3 here is CASSVHRAPGTGELFF. The CDR3 DNA reads TGTGCCAGCAGCGTCCACAGGGCCCCGGGCACCGGGGAGCTGTTTTTT.

This clonotype turned up a few times. The chain is built from TRBV7-9 and TRBJ2-1; TRBD2 aligns across 7 bases. This CDR3 spans 14 amino acids. The J segment lost 6 bases and the V segment lost 4 bases, leaving 6 bases of the junction unmatched. Germline V gives CDR1 SEHNR, CDR2 FQNEAQ (reference sequence). The CDR3 spells CASSSKRDPNEQFF. The DNA of the CDR3 is TGTGCCAGCAGCTCGAAGCGGGACCCCAATGAGCAGTTCTTC.

The chain joins TRBV7-3 to TRBJ2-3; 11 bases align to TRBD2. Germline CDR1 is SGHTA and CDR2 is FQGTGA. With V trimmed by 0 bases and J by 14 bases, 4 bases remained unmatched. The CDR3 has 13 residues. In DNA, the CDR3 is TGTGCCAGCAGCTTAACACTAGCGGGGGTTCTGTATTTT. Its translation: CASSLTLAGVLYF.

This clonotype occurred many times. This rearrangement joins TRBV10-3 to TRBJ1-1; D uncertain. Looked up from germline, CDR1 is ENHRY and CDR2 is SYGVKD. Trimming took 0 bases from V and 8 from J, leaving 10 bases between them. The CDR3 sequence is 13 residues long. CDR3 sequence reads: CAISESIISEAFF. Here the CDR3 DNA reads TGTGCCATCAGTGAGTCGATCATCTCCGAAGCTTTCTTT.

This clonotype was seen at least ten times. This chain connects TRBV28 to TRBJ2-1, with D possibly matching TRBD1 (6 bases). Trimming left V 6 bases short and J 5 bases short, with 14 bases between. CDR1 and CDR2 from the germline V gene are MDHEN and SYDVKM. There are 14 residues in the CDR3. CDR3 in amino acids: CASSGTPHNNEQFF. CDR3 DNA sequence: TGTGCCAGCAGCGGGACACCTCATAACAATGAGCAGTTCTTC.

This clonotype was detected a few times. The chain uses TRBV9 and TRBJ2-7, with 7 bases fitting TRBD2. CDR1 and CDR2 (germline): SGDLS, YYNGEE. J gave up 0 bases and V 0 bases, and 3 bases lay outside the gene matches. The CDR3 has 15 amino acids. The CDR3 reads CASSVERDSSYEQYF. Written as DNA, the CDR3 is TGTGCCAGCAGCGTAGAGCGGGACTCCTCCTACGAGCAGTACTTC.

This clonotype was detected many times. The CDR3 region has the DNA TGCAGTGCTCCTAGTATGCTATACAATGAGCAGTTCTTC. As protein: CSAPSMLYNEQFF. V gene TRBV20-1 combines with J gene TRBJ2-1; D ambiguous. The CDR3 covers 13 residues. Trimming stripped 5 bases from V and 4 bases from J, with 12 bases between. The V gene's germline CDR1 is DFQATT and CDR2 SNEGSKA (reference sequence).

This clonotype was recorded many times. The chain combines TRBV5-1 with TRBJ2-1, with 8 bases aligning to TRBD2. The ends lost 4 bases at V and 4 bases at J; junction bases unmatched: 10. CDR3 length equals 16 residues. Germline lookup yields CDR1 SGHRS and CDR2 YFSETQ. The DNA of the CDR3 is TGCGCCAGCAGCCCGGGACTAGGAGGGGGGTACAATGAGCAGTTCTTC. This gives the protein CASSPGLGGGYNEQFF.

The sample holds many counts of this clonotype. The chain recombines TRBV20-1 with TRBJ2-6; D remains ambiguous. Trimming removed 5 bases at V and 0 bases at J, with 5 bases between. The CDR3 length is 13 residues. CDR1 is DFQATT and CDR2 is SNEGSKA in the germline V gene (reference sequence). The CDR3 region has the DNA TGCAGTGCTGGAGTCTCTGGGGCCAACGTCCTGACTTTC. Translated, it gives CSAGVSGANVLTF.

The rearrangement links TRBV15 to TRBJ2-1; TRBD2 might be the D (5 bases). V was clipped by 0 bases and J by 9 bases, with 18 bases between them. CDR3 length: 16 amino acids. Germline-derived CDR1 and CDR2 are LNHNV and YYDKDF (reference sequence). The CDR3 sequence: CATSRDSATRSSEQFF. CDR3 nucleotide sequence: TGTGCCACCAGCAGAGATTCGGCTACTAGATCGAGTGAGCAGTTCTTC.

The V and J genes are TRBV7-8 and TRBJ2-7; perhaps TRBD2 as D (5 bases). Germline lookup yields CDR1 SGHVS and CDR2 FQNEAQ. The CDR3 sequence is 15 residues long. V was trimmed by 4 bases and J by 2 bases, leaving 15 bases between them. CDR3 DNA sequence: TGTGCCAGCAGCTCCCCCTCGGACTCTGCCTACGAGCAGTACTTC. Protein sequence: CASSSPSDSAYEQYF.

The table lists this clonotype with a few counts. The rearrangement uses TRBV12-3 or TRBV12-4 and TRBJ2-7, with TRBD1 matching over 10 bases. This CDR3 is built from 14 residues. V was pared by 4 bases and J by 2 bases, with 2 bases of the junction left unmatched. In DNA form, the CDR3 reads TGTGCCAGCAGTTGGGACAGGGGCCCCTACGAGCAGTACTTC. Its translation: CASSWDRGPYEQYF.

This chain joins TRBV30 and TRBJ1-1; D is ambiguous. Trimming removed 4 bases from V and 0 bases from J, with 6 bases in between. This CDR3 contains 12 residues. The germline V gene has CDR1 GTSNPN and CDR2 SVGIG (reference sequence). The CDR3 region is CAWTPLNTEAFF. The DNA for the CDR3 is TGTGCCTGGACTCCATTGAACACTGAAGCTTTCTTT.

The chain joins TRBV5-1 to TRBJ2-3, with D hard to call. The CDR3 sequence is 15 residues long. V lost 2 bases and J lost 3, with 13 bases in between. CDR1 is SGHRS and CDR2 is YFSETQ in the germline V gene. For the CDR3, the DNA is TGCGCCAGCAGCTTCCAGACTCCGTTGACAGATACGCAGTATTTT. It specifies CASSFQTPLTDTQYF.

This clonotype was observed a handful of times. The V and J genes are TRBV5-5 and TRBJ1-1; 9 bases line up with TRBD1. Losses at the gene ends were 1 base for V and 2 bases for J; bases not matched to a gene: 6. Germline V lookup: CDR1 SGHKS, CDR2 YYEKEE (reference sequence). The length of the CDR3 is 16 residues. The CDR3 reads CASSLRIQGANTEAFF. Written as DNA, the CDR3 is TGTGCCAGCAGCTTGCGGATACAGGGGGCAAACACTGAAGCTTTCTTT.

This clonotype was counted between two and nine times. The chain carries TRBV7-9 and TRBJ2-2; D is ambiguous. V lost 6 bases, J lost 8 bases, and 10 bases lay in between. Germline lookup yields CDR1 SEHNR and CDR2 FQNEAQ (reference sequence). There are 12 residues in the CDR3. The CDR3 region is CASRKLQGELFF. The CDR3 DNA reads TGTGCCAGCAGAAAGCTTCAAGGGGAGCTGTTTTTT.

CDR3 amino acids: CASSGTVSYEQYF. The CDR3 DNA follows: TGTGCCAGTTCCGGGACAGTCTCCTACGAGCAGTACTTC. The V and J genes are TRBV28 and TRBJ2-7, with 7 bases fitting TRBD1. Germline V gene lookup returns CDR1 MDHEN and CDR2 SYDVKM. J gave up 0 bases and V 9 bases, and 5 bases lay outside the gene matches. The CDR3 runs 13 residues.

To note about this clonotype: One base away lies a much larger clone, so this may be a sequencing read error. The chain uses TRBV20-1 and TRBJ2-7; TRBD2 might be the D (6 bases). V lost 7 bases and J 0 bases, leaving 25 bases between the germline ends. Germline V gene lookup returns CDR1 DFQATT and CDR2 SNEGSKA (reference sequence). The CDR3 is 17 amino acids. In nucleotides, the CDR3 is TGCAGTGTTTTCATCCCCTCTTTAGCGGCGTACTCCTACGAGCAGTACTTC. The encoded protein is CSVFIPSLAAYSYEQYF.

This clonotype occurred many times. The CDR3 protein is CASSVSGTLQETQYF. CDR3 bases: TGTGCCAGCAGCGTATCCGGGACTCTCCAAGAGACCCAGTACTTC. The V call is TRBV9, the J call TRBJ2-5, with D possibly matching TRBD2 (6 bases). This CDR3 is 15 amino acids long. The germline V gene has CDR1 SGDLS and CDR2 YYNGEE. Trimming removed 1 base at V and 1 base at J, with 11 bases between. The whole variable domain, filled in from reference TRBV9 and TRBJ2-5, reads DSGVTQTPKHLITATGQRVTLRCSPRSGDLSVYWYQQSLDQGLQFLIQYYNGEERAKGNILERFSAQQFPDLHSELNLSSLELGDSALYFCASSVSGTLQETQYFGPGTRLLVL.

This sequence joins TRBV28 and TRBJ1-6, with D possibly TRBD1 on 5 matching bases. V was clipped by 2 bases and J by 6 bases, with 8 bases between them. Germline V lookup: CDR1 MDHEN, CDR2 SYDVKM. The CDR3 loop spans 14 amino acids. The CDR3 sequence is CASSLPDSNSPLHF. The CDR3 DNA follows: TGTGCCAGCAGTTTACCTGACAGTAATTCACCCCTCCACTTT.

This clonotype was counted at least ten times. The gene calls are TRBV7-9 and TRBJ2-7, with D possibly matching TRBD1 (6 bases). V was trimmed by 5 bases and J by 2 bases, leaving 13 bases between them. The CDR3 totals 14 residues. The germline V gene has CDR1 SEHNR and CDR2 FQNEAQ (reference sequence). As DNA, the CDR3 is TGTGCCAGCAGCGGGACACTCGGGGCCTACGAGCAGTACTTC. It is translated as CASSGTLGAYEQYF.

This chain joins TRBV6-5 and TRBJ1-1; D gene ambiguous. The germline V and J ends were trimmed by 1 base and 0 bases, with 9 bases remaining between them. Germline loops: CDR1 MNHEY, CDR2 SVGAGI. This CDR3 region has 15 residues. CDR3 protein: CASSYWSGVNTEAFF. The CDR3 DNA is TGTGCCAGCAGTTACTGGTCCGGGGTGAACACTGAAGCTTTCTTT.